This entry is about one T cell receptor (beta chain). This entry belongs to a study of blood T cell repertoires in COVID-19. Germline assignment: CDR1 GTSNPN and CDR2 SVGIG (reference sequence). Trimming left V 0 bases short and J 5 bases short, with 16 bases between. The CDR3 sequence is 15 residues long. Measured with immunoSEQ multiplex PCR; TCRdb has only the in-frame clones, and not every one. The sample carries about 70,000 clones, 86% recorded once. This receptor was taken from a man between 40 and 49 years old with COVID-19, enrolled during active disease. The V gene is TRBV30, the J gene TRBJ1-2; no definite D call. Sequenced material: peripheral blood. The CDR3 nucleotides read TGTGCCTGGAGTGTACCTAGCAAGAGGGAGTATGGCTACACCTTC. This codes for CAWSVPSKREYGYTF.